The T cell receptor beta chain under discussion was sequenced for a study of cytomegalovirus exposure and HLA in healthy donors. On the study more broadly: Prior work identified more than 90 million unique TCR beta sequences in around 170 million T cells. Unique TCRs from HLA-typed donors, 80 million to 90 million of them, were held in an early data release. Researchers found that less than 90% of almost 400 genotyped donors fell within the Caucasian-associated ancestry cluster.

It was with 60 Vbeta and 13 Jbeta primers that the PCR ran. Profiling relied on immunoSEQ multiplex PCR, and the TCRdb table lists in-frame clones only, not all of them. The sample lists 150,000 to 200,000 clones, approximately 71% seen once, with about 7.6% in the top ten. The germline V gene has CDR1 ENHRY and CDR2 SYGVKD. Trimming took 3 bases from V and 4 from J, leaving 4 bases between them. This CDR3 has 13 amino acids. Sequencing input: PBMCs. The gene calls are TRBV10-3 and TRBJ1-6; D is undetermined. The sequence came from a woman in her 40s in good health and CMV-seropositive. The CDR3 reads CAISDTYNSPLHF. Here the CDR3 DNA reads TGTGCCATCAGTGACACATATAATTCACCCCTCCACTTT.